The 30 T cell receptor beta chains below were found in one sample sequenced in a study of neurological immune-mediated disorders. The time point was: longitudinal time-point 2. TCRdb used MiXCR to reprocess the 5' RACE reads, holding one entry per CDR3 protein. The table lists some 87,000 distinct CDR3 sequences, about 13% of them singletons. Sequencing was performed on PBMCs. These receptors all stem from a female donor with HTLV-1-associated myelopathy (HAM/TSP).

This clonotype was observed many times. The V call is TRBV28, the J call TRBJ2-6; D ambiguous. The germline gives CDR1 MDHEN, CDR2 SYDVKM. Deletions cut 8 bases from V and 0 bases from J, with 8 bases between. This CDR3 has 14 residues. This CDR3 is CASGYPSGANVLTF. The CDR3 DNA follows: TGTGCCAGCGGGTACCCCTCTGGGGCCAACGTCCTGACTTTC. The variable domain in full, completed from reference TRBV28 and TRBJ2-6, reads DVKVTQSSRYLVKRTGEKVFLECVQDMDHENMFWYRQDPGLGLRLIYFSYDVKMKEKGDIPEGYSVSREKKERFSLILESASTNQTSMYLCASGYPSGANVLTFGAGSRLTVL.

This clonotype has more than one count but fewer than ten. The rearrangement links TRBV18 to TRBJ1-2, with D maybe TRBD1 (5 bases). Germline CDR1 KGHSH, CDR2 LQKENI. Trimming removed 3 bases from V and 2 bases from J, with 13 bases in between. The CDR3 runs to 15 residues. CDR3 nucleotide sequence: TGTGCCAGCTCACCTGGGACCCAACAAAACTATGGCTACACCTTC. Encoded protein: CASSPGTQQNYGYTF.

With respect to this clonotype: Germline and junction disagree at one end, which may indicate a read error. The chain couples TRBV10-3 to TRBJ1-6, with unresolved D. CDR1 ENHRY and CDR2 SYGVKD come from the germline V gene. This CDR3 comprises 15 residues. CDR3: CVISESGPSSSPLHF. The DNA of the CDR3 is TGTGTCATCAGTGAGTCCGGCCCAAGTAGTTCACCCCTCCACTTT.

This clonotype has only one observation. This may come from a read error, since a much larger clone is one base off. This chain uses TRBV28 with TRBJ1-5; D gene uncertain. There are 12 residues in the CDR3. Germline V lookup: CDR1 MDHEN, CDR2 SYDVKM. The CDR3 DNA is TGTGCCTGCAGTTTCTTAACTTCGCCCCAGCATTTT. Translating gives CACSFLTSPQHF.

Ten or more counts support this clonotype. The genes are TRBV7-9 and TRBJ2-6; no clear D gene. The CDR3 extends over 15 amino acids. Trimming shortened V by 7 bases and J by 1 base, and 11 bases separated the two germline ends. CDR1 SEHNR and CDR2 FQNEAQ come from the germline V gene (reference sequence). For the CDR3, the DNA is TGTGCCAGCAAAGGCAAGGAATCTGGGGCCAACGTCCTGACTTTC. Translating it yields CASKGKESGANVLTF. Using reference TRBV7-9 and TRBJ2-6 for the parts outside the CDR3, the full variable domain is DTGVSQNPRHKITKRGQNVTFRCDPISEHNRLYWYRQTLGQGPEFLTYFQNEAQLEKSRLLSDRFSAERPKGSFSTLEIQRTEQGDSAMYLCASKGKESGANVLTFGAGSRLTVL.

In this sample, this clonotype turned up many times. DNA for the CDR3: TGCAGTGCCCGTACAGACGGGAGAGTACTTTACCAAGAGACCCAGTACTTC. This encodes CSARTDGRVLYQETQYF. The genes are TRBV20-1 and TRBJ2-5; weak D call: TRBD2 (6 bases). Germline V lookup: CDR1 DFQATT, CDR2 SNEGSKA (reference sequence). The CDR3 contains 17 residues. Trimming cost V 6 bases and J 0 bases, with 23 bases left between them.

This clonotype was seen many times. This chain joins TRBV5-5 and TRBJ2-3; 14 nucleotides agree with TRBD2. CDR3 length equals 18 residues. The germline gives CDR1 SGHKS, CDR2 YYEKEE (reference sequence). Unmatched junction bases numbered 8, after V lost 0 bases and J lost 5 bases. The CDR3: CASSLVGTSGGARDTQYF. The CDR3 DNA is TGTGCCAGCAGCTTGGTCGGGACTAGCGGGGGCGCGAGAGATACGCAGTATTTT.

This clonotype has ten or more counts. CDR3 amino acids: CSASGPGTEAFF. CDR3 DNA sequence: TGCAGTGCTAGCGGGCCGGGTACTGAAGCTTTCTTT. The chain links TRBV20-1 to TRBJ1-1; D uncertain. Between the trimmed V and J ends, which lost 3 bases and 5 bases, there was a span of 10 bases. Per the germline V gene, CDR1 is DFQATT and CDR2 is SNEGSKA (reference sequence). This CDR3 is built from 12 residues.

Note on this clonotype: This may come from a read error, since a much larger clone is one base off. Written as DNA, the CDR3 is TGCGCCAGCAGCCCGGACTGGATAAGCACAGATACGCAGTATTTT. This gives the protein CASSPDWISTDTQYF. The V call is TRBV5-1, the J call TRBJ2-3, with a possible D match to TRBD2 (5 bases). Trimming took off 4 bases at V and 0 bases at J, with 12 bases between the two ends. The CDR3 runs to 15 residues. The germline V gene encodes CDR1 SGHRS and CDR2 YFSETQ.

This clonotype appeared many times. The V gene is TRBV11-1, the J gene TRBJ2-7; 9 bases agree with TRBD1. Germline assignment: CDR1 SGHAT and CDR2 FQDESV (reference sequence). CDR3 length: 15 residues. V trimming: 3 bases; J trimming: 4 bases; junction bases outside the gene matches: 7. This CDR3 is CASSLTGQGFYEQYF. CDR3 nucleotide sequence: TGTGCCAGCAGCTTGACGGGACAGGGTTTTTACGAGCAGTACTTC.

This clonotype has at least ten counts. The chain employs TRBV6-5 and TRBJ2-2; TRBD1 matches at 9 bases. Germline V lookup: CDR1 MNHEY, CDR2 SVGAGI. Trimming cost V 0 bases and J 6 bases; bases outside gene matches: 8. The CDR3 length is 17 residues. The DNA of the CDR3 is TGTGCCAGCAGTTACTCGGGACAGGGTTTCTGGTCCGGGGAGCTGTTTTTT. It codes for CASSYSGQGFWSGELFF.

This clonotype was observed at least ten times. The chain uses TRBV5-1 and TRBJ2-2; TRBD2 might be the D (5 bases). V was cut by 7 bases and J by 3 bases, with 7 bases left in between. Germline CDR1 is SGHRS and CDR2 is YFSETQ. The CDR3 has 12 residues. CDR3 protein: CASSADTGELFF. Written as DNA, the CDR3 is TGCGCCAGCTCAGCGGACACCGGGGAGCTGTTTTTT.

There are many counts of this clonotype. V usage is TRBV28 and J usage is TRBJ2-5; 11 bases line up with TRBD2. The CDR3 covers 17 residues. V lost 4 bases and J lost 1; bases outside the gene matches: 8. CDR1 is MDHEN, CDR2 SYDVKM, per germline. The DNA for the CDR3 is TGTGCCAGCAGTTCCCTCCGACTAGCGGGGTCCCAAGAGACCCAGTACTTC. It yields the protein CASSSLRLAGSQETQYF. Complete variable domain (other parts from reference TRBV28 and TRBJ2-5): DVKVTQSSRYLVKRTGEKVFLECVQDMDHENMFWYRQDPGLGLRLIYFSYDVKMKEKGDIPEGYSVSREKKERFSLILESASTNQTSMYLCASSSLRLAGSQETQYFGPGTRLLVL.

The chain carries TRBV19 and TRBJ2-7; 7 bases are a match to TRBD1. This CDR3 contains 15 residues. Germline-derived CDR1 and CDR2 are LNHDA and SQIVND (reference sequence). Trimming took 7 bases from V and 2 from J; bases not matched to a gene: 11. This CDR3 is CASMGDSSNPYEQYF. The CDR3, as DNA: TGTGCCAGTATGGGGGACAGCAGCAACCCCTACGAGCAGTACTTC.

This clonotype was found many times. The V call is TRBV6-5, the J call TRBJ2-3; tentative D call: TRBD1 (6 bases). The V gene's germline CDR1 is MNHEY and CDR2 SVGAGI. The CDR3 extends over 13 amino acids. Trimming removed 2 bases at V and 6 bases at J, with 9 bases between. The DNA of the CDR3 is TGTGCCAGCAGTTACGCCAGGGGCGATACGCAGTATTTT. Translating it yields CASSYARGDTQYF.

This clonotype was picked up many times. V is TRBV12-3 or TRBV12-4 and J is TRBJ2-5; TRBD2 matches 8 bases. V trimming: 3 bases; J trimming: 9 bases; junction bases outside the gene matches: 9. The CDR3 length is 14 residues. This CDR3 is CASSFYGDGGAQYF. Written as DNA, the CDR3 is TGTGCCAGCAGTTTCTACGGGGACGGGGGGGCCCAGTACTTC.

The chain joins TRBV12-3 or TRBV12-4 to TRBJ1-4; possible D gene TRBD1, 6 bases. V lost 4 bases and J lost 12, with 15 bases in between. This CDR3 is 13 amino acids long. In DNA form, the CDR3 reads TGTGCCAGCAGTTCGGGACAAGGGGGGGAACTGTTTTTT. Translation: CASSSGQGGELFF.

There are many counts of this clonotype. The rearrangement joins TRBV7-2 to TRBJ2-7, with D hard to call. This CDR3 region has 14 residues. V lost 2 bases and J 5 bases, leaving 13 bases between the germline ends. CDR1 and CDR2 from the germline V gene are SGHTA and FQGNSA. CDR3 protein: CASSLTALTNEQYF. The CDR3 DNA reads TGTGCCAGCAGCTTAACCGCGCTTACCAACGAGCAGTACTTC.

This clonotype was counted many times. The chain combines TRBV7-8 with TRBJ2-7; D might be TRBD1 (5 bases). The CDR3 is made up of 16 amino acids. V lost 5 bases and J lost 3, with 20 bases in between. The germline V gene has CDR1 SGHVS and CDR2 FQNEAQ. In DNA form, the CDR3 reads TGTGCCAGCAGCACGGATCCACAGGTACCCGACTACGAGCAGTACTTC. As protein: CASSTDPQVPDYEQYF.

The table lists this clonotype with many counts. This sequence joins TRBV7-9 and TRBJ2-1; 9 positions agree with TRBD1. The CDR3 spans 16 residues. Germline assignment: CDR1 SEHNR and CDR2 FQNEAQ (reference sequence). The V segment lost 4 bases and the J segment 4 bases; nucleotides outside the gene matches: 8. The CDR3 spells CASSSPGQGLYNEQFF. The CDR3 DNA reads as TGTGCCAGCAGCTCTCCGGGACAGGGTCTATACAATGAGCAGTTCTTC.

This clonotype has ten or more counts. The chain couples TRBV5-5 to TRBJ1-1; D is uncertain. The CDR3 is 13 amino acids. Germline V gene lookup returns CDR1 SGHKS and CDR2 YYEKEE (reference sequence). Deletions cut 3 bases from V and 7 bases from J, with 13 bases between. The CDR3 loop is CASSSPKIVEAFF. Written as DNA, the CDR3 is TGTGCCAGCAGCTCCCCGAAGATTGTTGAAGCTTTCTTT.

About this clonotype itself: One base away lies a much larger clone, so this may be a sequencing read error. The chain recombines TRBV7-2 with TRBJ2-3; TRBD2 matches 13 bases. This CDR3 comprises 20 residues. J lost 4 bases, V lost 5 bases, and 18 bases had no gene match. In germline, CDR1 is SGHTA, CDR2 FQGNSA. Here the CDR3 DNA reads TGTGCCAGCAGCCTAAAACAGACTAGCGGGGGGCTATTGCATTCAGATACGCAGTATTTT. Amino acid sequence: CASSLKQTSGGLLHSDTQYF.

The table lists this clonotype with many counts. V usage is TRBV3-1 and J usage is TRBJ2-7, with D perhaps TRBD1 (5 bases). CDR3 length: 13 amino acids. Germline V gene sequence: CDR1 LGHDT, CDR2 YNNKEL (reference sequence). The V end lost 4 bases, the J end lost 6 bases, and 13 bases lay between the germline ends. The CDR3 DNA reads TGTGCCAGCAGCCTAGGGCAGGGTGGCGAGCAGTACTTC. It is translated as CASSLGQGGEQYF.

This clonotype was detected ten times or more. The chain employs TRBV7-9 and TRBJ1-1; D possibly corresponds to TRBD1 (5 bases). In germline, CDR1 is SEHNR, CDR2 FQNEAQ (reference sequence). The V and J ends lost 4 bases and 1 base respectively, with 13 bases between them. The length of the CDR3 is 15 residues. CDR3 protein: CASSSYSGGNTEAFF. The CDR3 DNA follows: TGTGCCAGCAGCTCCTACTCGGGGGGGAACACTGAAGCTTTCTTT.

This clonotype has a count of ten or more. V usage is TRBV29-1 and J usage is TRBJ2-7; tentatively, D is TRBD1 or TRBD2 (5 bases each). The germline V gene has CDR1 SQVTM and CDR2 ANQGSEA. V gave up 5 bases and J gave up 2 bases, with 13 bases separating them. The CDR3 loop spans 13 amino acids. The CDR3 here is CSVSRGMTYEQYF. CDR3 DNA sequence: TGCAGCGTTTCGAGGGGAATGACCTACGAGCAGTACTTC.

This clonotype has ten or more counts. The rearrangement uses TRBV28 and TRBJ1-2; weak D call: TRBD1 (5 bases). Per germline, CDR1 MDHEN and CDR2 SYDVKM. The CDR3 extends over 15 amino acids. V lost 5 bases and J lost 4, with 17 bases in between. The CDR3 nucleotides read TGTGCCAGCAGTCCATATCGGGGGGTTGGCTATGGCTACACCTTC. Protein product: CASSPYRGVGYGYTF.

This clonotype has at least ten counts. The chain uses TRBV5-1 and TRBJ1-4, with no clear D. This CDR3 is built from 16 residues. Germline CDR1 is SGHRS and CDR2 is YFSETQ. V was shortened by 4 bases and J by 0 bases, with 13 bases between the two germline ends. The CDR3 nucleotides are TGCGCCAGCAGCAGCCTGGTAGGGTCAACTAATGAAAAACTGTTTTTT. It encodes CASSSLVGSTNEKLFF.

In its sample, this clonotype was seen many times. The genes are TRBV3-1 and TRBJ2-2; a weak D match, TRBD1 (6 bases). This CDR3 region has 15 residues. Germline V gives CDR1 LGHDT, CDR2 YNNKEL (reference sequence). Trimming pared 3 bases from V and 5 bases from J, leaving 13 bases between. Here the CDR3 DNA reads TGTGCCAGCAGCCACCCTACAGGGAATACCGGGGAGCTGTTTTTT. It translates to CASSHPTGNTGELFF.

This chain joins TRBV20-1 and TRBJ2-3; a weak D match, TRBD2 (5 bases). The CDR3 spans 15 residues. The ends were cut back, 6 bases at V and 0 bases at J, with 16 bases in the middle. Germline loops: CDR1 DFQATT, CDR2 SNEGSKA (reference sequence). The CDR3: CSAWVSGTSTDTQYF. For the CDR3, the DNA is TGCAGTGCCTGGGTCAGCGGAACTAGCACAGATACGCAGTATTTT.

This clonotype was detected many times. CDR3 nucleotides: TGCGCCAGCTCCCCCGGAACAAACCTCTATGGCTACACCTTC. Amino acid sequence: CASSPGTNLYGYTF. The rearrangement joins TRBV5-1 to TRBJ1-2; D unresolved. The germline V gene encodes CDR1 SGHRS and CDR2 YFSETQ. The CDR3 contains 14 residues. With 7 bases removed from V and 4 bases from J, the gap between germline ends came to 17 bases.